This entry lists 32 T cell receptor beta chains sequenced from one sample in a study of T cells in Graves' hyperthyroidism and ophthalmopathy. RNA transcripts gave rise to amplified TCR beta CDR3 regions. Researchers ran a first-round RT-PCR on the TCR CDR3 using the HTBI primer set. TCRdb ran MiXCR on the multiplex PCR reads and lists one entry per CDR3 protein. Counted here are more than 350,000 distinct CDR3 sequences, about 16% occurring once; the ten biggest clones make up about 20%. The sequenced sample was blood. The receptors derive from a woman aged 60 to 75 with Graves' ophthalmopathy.

The genes are TRBV6-2 or TRBV6-3 and TRBJ2-3; D is perhaps TRBD2 (5 bases). Trimming removed 2 bases at V and 6 bases at J, with 9 bases between. Germline CDR1 reads MNHEY; CDR2 reads SVGEGT. The CDR3 is 13 amino acids. CDR3 region: CASSYPGMDTQYF. DNA of the CDR3: TGTGCCAGCAGTTACCCGGGGATGGATACGCAGTATTTT.

CDR3 nucleotide sequence: TGTGCCAGCAATCTGAACTCCTATACGAGCTACACCTTC. Translating gives CASNLNSYTSYTF. The V call is TRBV6-1, the J call TRBJ1-2, with D uncertain. Germline assignment: CDR1 MNHNS and CDR2 SASEGT. V lost 7 bases, J lost 9 bases, and 18 bases lay in between. The CDR3 is 13 amino acids.

This clonotype appeared many times. The junction does not match germline at one end; this may be a read error. This chain connects TRBV6-1 to TRBJ1-1; tentative D call: TRBD1 (5 bases). CDR3 length: 15 residues. CDR1 and CDR2 (germline): MNHNS, SASEGT. Here the CDR3 DNA reads TGTGCCAGTGTGAAATCCGGGGGATTGAACACTGGAGCTTTCTTT. Amino acid sequence: CASVKSGGLNTGAFF.

The V and J genes are TRBV5-1 and TRBJ2-7; D is uncertain. V lost 6 bases and J lost 6, with 16 bases in between. CDR1 SGHRS and CDR2 YFSETQ come from the germline V gene. The CDR3 contains 13 residues. The CDR3 here is CASTPGRPGEQYF. The CDR3 region has the DNA TGCGCCAGCACCCCCGGCCGCCCAGGCGAGCAGTACTTC.

The sample holds many counts of this clonotype. The chain couples TRBV28 to TRBJ1-6; D not certain. V lost 6 bases and J lost 4, with 4 bases in between. There are 12 residues in the CDR3. Germline values: CDR1 MDHEN, CDR2 SYDVKM. The CDR3 nucleotides are TGTGCCAGCAGCGGATATAATTCACCCCTCCACTTT. Translated: CASSGYNSPLHF. The whole variable domain, filled in from reference TRBV28 and TRBJ1-6, reads DVKVTQSSRYLVKRTGEKVFLECVQDMDHENMFWYRQDPGLGLRLIYFSYDVKMKEKGDIPEGYSVSREKKERFSLILESASTNQTSMYLCASSGYNSPLHFGNGTRLTVT.

There are many counts of this clonotype. The chain carries TRBV6-5 and TRBJ2-5; 8 nucleotides match TRBD2. The CDR3 covers 16 residues. J lost 5 bases, V lost 2 bases, and 10 bases had no gene match. Germline V CDR1 and CDR2: MNHEY, SVGAGI. The CDR3 loop reads CASSYRAGRGGETQYF. The CDR3 DNA reads as TGTGCCAGCAGTTACAGGGCGGGACGGGGGGGGGAGACCCAGTACTTC.

This clonotype showed up just a few times. The chain carries TRBV5-1 and TRBJ2-1, with 7 bases fitting TRBD2. V lost 1 base and J lost 0; bases outside the gene matches: 10. Germline V lookup: CDR1 SGHRS, CDR2 YFSETQ. CDR3 length: 18 amino acids. The CDR3: CASSLSPSLASSYNEQFF. The CDR3 DNA sequence: TGCGCCAGCAGCTTGAGCCCCTCACTAGCGAGCTCCTACAATGAGCAGTTCTTC. The full variable domain, completed using reference TRBV5-1 and TRBJ2-1, is KAGVTQTPRYLIKTRGQQVTLSCSPISGHRSVSWYQQTPGQGLQFLFEYFSETQRNKGNFPGRFSGRQFSNSRSEMNVSTLELGDSALYLCASSLSPSLASSYNEQFFGPGTRLTVL.

The rearrangement links TRBV15 to TRBJ2-7, with D perhaps being TRBD1 or TRBD2 (6 bases each). This CDR3 has 15 amino acids. V was clipped by 1 base and J by 5 bases, with 15 bases between them. In germline, CDR1 is LNHNV, CDR2 YYDKDF (reference sequence). The chain's CDR3 is CATSRAMGGLDEQYF. Written as DNA, the CDR3 is TGTGCCACCAGCAGAGCAATGGGGGGCTTAGACGAGCAGTACTTC.

This clonotype was found many times. This rearrangement joins TRBV5-1 to TRBJ2-5, with TRBD1 as a possible D gene (5 bases). This CDR3 has 15 residues. V was cut by 0 bases and J by 1 base, with 10 bases left in between. Germline CDR1 reads SGHRS; CDR2 reads YFSETQ. This chain's CDR3 is CASSLAQGFQETQYF. The CDR3 DNA is TGCGCCAGCAGCTTGGCCCAGGGATTCCAAGAGACCCAGTACTTC.

This clonotype was observed a handful of times. This chain links TRBV12-5 with TRBJ2-3, with D hard to call. The CDR3 is 14 amino acids. V was pared by 1 base and J by 6 bases, with 11 bases between. From germline, CDR1 is LGHNT and CDR2 FRNRAP. The CDR3 nucleotides are TGTGCTAGTGGTTTGGCTACCCTCAAGGATACGCAGTATTTT. Protein sequence: CASGLATLKDTQYF.

This clonotype was detected many times. V gene TRBV30 combines with J gene TRBJ2-1, with 9 bases aligning to TRBD2. Germline trimming cut 2 bases from V and 6 bases from J; bases unmatched to any gene: 8. This CDR3 is built from 15 residues. The germline V gene has CDR1 GTSNPN and CDR2 SVGIG (reference sequence). The CDR3 sequence: CAWSTTSGGGNEQFF. The CDR3 DNA is TGTGCCTGGAGTACGACTAGCGGAGGGGGCAATGAGCAGTTCTTC. The whole variable domain, remainder taken from reference TRBV30 and TRBJ2-1, is SQTIHQWPATLVQPVGSPLSLECTVEGTSNPNLYWYRQAAGRGLQLLFYSVGIGQISSEVPQNLSASRPQDRQFILSSKKLLLSDSGFYLCAWSTTSGGGNEQFFGPGTRLTVL.

This clonotype was observed many times. V usage is TRBV7-2 and J usage is TRBJ2-3; TRBD2 agrees at 7 bases. Germline V CDR1 and CDR2: SGHTA, FQGNSA. Trimming cost V 2 bases and J 3 bases; bases outside gene matches: 11. The CDR3 extends over 17 amino acids. CDR3 protein: CASSLLRGSTRTDTQYF. CDR3 DNA sequence: TGTGCCAGCAGCTTATTACGCGGGAGTACTCGGACAGATACGCAGTATTTT.

As to this clonotype: A read error may explain this, as a much larger clone is one base away. This chain uses TRBV12-3 or TRBV12-4 with TRBJ2-5; D gene ambiguous. The CDR3 extends over 14 amino acids. With 8 bases removed from V and 0 bases from J, the gap between germline ends came to 13 bases. In DNA, the CDR3 is TGTGCCAGCGAAATGTTCCAGGACCAAGAGACCCAGTACTTC. Its translation is CASEMFQDQETQYF.

This clonotype was seen repeatedly, ten times or more. The chain joins TRBV12-3 or TRBV12-4 to TRBJ2-3, with TRBD1 matching 7 bases. The CDR3 has 15 amino acids. V shed 5 bases, J shed 4 bases, and the junction held 9 bases outside the gene matches. The CDR3 nucleotides read TGTGCCAGCAGTCCACGACAGGGCTGGGCAGATACGCAGTATTTT. It translates to CASSPRQGWADTQYF.

This clonotype was detected ten times or more. The chain couples TRBV11-3 to TRBJ2-2, with D maybe TRBD1 (6 bases). The V end lost 1 base, the J end lost 0 bases, and 9 bases lay between the germline ends. There are 16 residues in the CDR3. Per the germline V gene, CDR1 is SGHNT and CDR2 is YENEEA. CDR3 region: CASSLAGTTNTGELFF. CDR3 DNA sequence: TGTGCCAGCAGCTTAGCCGGGACAACGAACACCGGGGAGCTGTTTTTT.

This clonotype came up many times. This rearrangement joins TRBV6-1 to TRBJ2-6, with D perhaps matching TRBD1 (6 bases). The V end was cut by 7 bases, the J end by 2 bases, with 12 bases between. Germline lookup yields CDR1 MNHNS and CDR2 SASEGT. CDR3 length equals 15 residues. CDR3 sequence: CASKQGLPGANVLTF. CDR3 sequence (DNA): TGTGCCAGCAAACAGGGCCTCCCTGGGGCCAACGTCCTGACTTTC.

This clonotype was seen many times. The chain joins TRBV5-1 to TRBJ1-2; 7 bases align to TRBD1. CDR1 and CDR2 (germline): SGHRS, YFSETQ. This CDR3 contains 13 residues. V shed 4 bases and J 8 bases; nucleotides not matched to a gene: 8. CDR3 DNA sequence: TGCGCCAGCAGCACCACGACAGGGCGGGGCTACACCTTC. It is translated as CASSTTTGRGYTF. The variable domain in full, completed from reference TRBV5-1 and TRBJ1-2, reads KAGVTQTPRYLIKTRGQQVTLSCSPISGHRSVSWYQQTPGQGLQFLFEYFSETQRNKGNFPGRFSGRQFSNSRSEMNVSTLELGDSALYLCASSTTTGRGYTFGSGTRLTVV.

This clonotype appeared a few times. The chain is built from TRBV2 and TRBJ2-7; tentative D call: TRBD2 (6 bases). The V end was cut by 5 bases, the J end by 0 bases, with 17 bases between. Germline-derived CDR1 and CDR2 are SNHLY and FYNNEI. This CDR3 is built from 16 residues. CDR3 protein: CASSTSSYLSSYEQYF. In DNA, the CDR3 is TGTGCCAGCAGTACTAGCAGTTATTTAAGCTCCTACGAGCAGTACTTC.

The chain couples TRBV19 to TRBJ2-1, with TRBD2 matching over 9 bases. With V trimmed by 3 bases and J by 9 bases, 3 bases remained unmatched. The CDR3 totals 13 residues. CDR1 and CDR2 (germline): LNHDA, SQIVND (reference sequence). As DNA, the CDR3 is TGTGCCAGTAGTATTGGAGCGGGAGGTGAGCAGTTCTTC. Amino acid sequence: CASSIGAGGEQFF. Combining the CDR3 with reference TRBV19 and TRBJ2-1 gives the whole variable domain DGGITQSPKYLFRKEGQNVTLSCEQNLNHDAMYWYRQDPGQGLRLIYYSQIVNDFQKGDIAEGYSVSREKKESFPLTVTSAQKNPTAFYLCASSIGAGGEQFFGPGTRLTVL.

This clonotype has ten or more counts. In DNA, the CDR3 is TGCAGTGCTAGCGACCGAGTCCGGGGCCATGGCTACACCTTC. As protein: CSASDRVRGHGYTF. The V gene is TRBV20-1, the J gene TRBJ1-2; tentatively, D is TRBD1 (5 bases). The V and J ends lost 3 bases and 6 bases respectively, with 17 bases between them. The CDR3 spans 14 residues. The V gene's germline CDR1 is DFQATT and CDR2 SNEGSKA (reference sequence).

This clonotype was seen more than once but under ten times. V usage is TRBV7-9 and J usage is TRBJ1-5; 12 bases align to TRBD1. There are 17 residues in the CDR3. Per germline, CDR1 SEHNR and CDR2 FQNEAQ (reference sequence). The J segment lost 8 bases and the V segment lost 4 bases, leaving 12 bases of the junction unmatched. The CDR3 DNA is TGTGCCAGCAGCTCAACCCACGGGACAGGGGGCGCGAAGCCCCAGCATTTT. Protein sequence: CASSSTHGTGGAKPQHF.

This clonotype was seen a handful of times. The genes are TRBV7-3 and TRBJ2-3, with 14 bases aligning to TRBD2. CDR1 and CDR2 from the germline V gene are SGHTA and FQGTGA. After removal of 5 bases from V and 6 bases from J, the junction contained 7 bases not matched to a gene. The CDR3 length is 16 residues. CDR3 in amino acids: CASSPGTSGSMDTQYF. As DNA, the CDR3 is TGTGCCAGCAGCCCGGGGACTAGCGGGAGTATGGATACGCAGTATTTT.

The sample holds a few counts of this clonotype. V is TRBV6-2 or TRBV6-3 and J is TRBJ2-7, with a possible D match to TRBD2 (6 bases). Trimming removed 0 bases from V and 6 bases from J, with 18 bases in between. CDR1 MNHEY and CDR2 SVGEGT come from the germline V gene. This CDR3 comprises 16 residues. CDR3 sequence: CASSYSGGAGKGEQYF. The CDR3 nucleotides read TGTGCCAGCAGTTACTCCGGAGGCGCGGGGAAGGGCGAGCAGTACTTC.

This clonotype was seen more than once but under ten times. The chain carries TRBV7-8 and TRBJ2-7; a weak D match, TRBD2 (5 bases). The CDR3 loop spans 15 amino acids. Germline values: CDR1 SGHVS, CDR2 FQNEAQ. V lost 1 base to trimming and J lost 0 bases, with 10 bases between them. CDR3 sequence: CASSLGTRSSYEQYF. DNA for the CDR3: TGTGCCAGCAGCTTAGGGACTCGGAGCTCCTACGAGCAGTACTTC. Drawing the rest from reference TRBV7-8 and TRBJ2-7, the complete variable domain is GAGVSQSPRYKVAKRGQDVALRCDPISGHVSLFWYQQALGQGPEFLTYFQNEAQLDKSGLPSDRFFAERPEGSVSTLKIQRTQQEDSAVYLCASSLGTRSSYEQYFGPGTRLTVT.

This clonotype has a count of ten or more. The rearrangement links TRBV3-1 to TRBJ2-1; the match to TRBD2 covers 8 bases. The CDR3 runs 14 residues. V lost 5 bases and J lost 15; bases outside the gene matches: 15. Per germline, CDR1 LGHDT and CDR2 YNNKEL (reference sequence). The DNA of the CDR3 is TGTGCCAGCAGCAGCGGAAGGCGGGAGGCCTCCCCGTTCTTC. This gives the protein CASSSGRREASPFF.

This clonotype was seen many times. The chain uses TRBV28 and TRBJ1-3; D perhaps matches TRBD1 (6 bases). Germline lookup yields CDR1 MDHEN and CDR2 SYDVKM. V was clipped by 5 bases and J by 4 bases, with 12 bases between them. CDR3 size: 14 residues. The DNA of the CDR3 is TGTGCCAGCAGTCCCTACAGGGAAGGAAACACCATATATTTT. Translating it yields CASSPYREGNTIYF.

This clonotype was seen only a few times. This chain connects TRBV15 to TRBJ1-1, with D hard to call. The CDR3 totals 14 residues. V dropped 3 bases and J dropped 0 bases, with 8 bases sitting between them. The germline gives CDR1 LNHNV, CDR2 YYDKDF (reference sequence). CDR3 sequence reads: CATSRDQMNTEAFF. The DNA for the CDR3 is TGTGCCACCAGCAGGGACCAGATGAACACTGAAGCTTTCTTT.

This clonotype has at least ten counts. The rearrangement joins TRBV6-5 to TRBJ1-1; no clear D. From germline, CDR1 is MNHEY and CDR2 SVGAGI. There are 13 residues in the CDR3. Trimming left V 2 bases short and J 2 bases short, with 6 bases between. The DNA for the CDR3 is TGTGCCAGCAGTTACGGCGACAACACTGAAGCTTTCTTT. Translated, it gives CASSYGDNTEAFF.

This clonotype was seen many times. V gene TRBV29-1 combines with J gene TRBJ2-7, with D possibly being TRBD2 (7 bases). The germline V gene encodes CDR1 SQVTM and CDR2 ANQGSEA. The CDR3 is 15 residues long. The V gene lost 6 bases and the J gene lost 3 bases, with 21 bases spanning the gap. DNA of the CDR3: TGCAGCGTGGGGGCCGCAAAGGGGGGGGGCTACGAGCAGTACTTC. Its translation is CSVGAAKGGGYEQYF.

V is TRBV20-1 and J is TRBJ2-1; 16 bases fit TRBD2. With V trimmed by 3 bases and J by 10 bases, 0 bases remained unmatched. The CDR3 has 13 amino acids. Germline lookup yields CDR1 DFQATT and CDR2 SNEGSKA (reference sequence). CDR3 bases: TGCAGTGCTAGGGGACTAGCGGGAGGGGAGCAGTTCTTC. Its protein is CSARGLAGGEQFF.

CDR3 sequence: CASSHNRRGGYTF. CDR3 sequence (DNA): TGTGCCAGCAGCCATAACAGGAGGGGTGGCTACACCTTC. This chain uses TRBV12-3 or TRBV12-4 with TRBJ1-2; D may be TRBD1 (5 bases). The germline V and J ends were trimmed by 6 bases and 7 bases, with 15 bases remaining between them. This CDR3 region has 13 residues.

At least ten counts were recorded for this clonotype. This sequence joins TRBV6-6 and TRBJ2-2, with TRBD2 identical over 7 bases. The CDR3 contains 19 residues. The germline V gene encodes CDR1 MNHNY and CDR2 SVGAGI (reference sequence). Trimming removed 0 bases from V and 5 bases from J; junction bases left unmatched: 15. Written as DNA, the CDR3 is TGTGCCAGCAGTTACTCGAGCGTCGGGCTAGCGGCAAGTACCGGGGAGCTGTTTTTT. The encoded protein is CASSYSSVGLAASTGELFF.